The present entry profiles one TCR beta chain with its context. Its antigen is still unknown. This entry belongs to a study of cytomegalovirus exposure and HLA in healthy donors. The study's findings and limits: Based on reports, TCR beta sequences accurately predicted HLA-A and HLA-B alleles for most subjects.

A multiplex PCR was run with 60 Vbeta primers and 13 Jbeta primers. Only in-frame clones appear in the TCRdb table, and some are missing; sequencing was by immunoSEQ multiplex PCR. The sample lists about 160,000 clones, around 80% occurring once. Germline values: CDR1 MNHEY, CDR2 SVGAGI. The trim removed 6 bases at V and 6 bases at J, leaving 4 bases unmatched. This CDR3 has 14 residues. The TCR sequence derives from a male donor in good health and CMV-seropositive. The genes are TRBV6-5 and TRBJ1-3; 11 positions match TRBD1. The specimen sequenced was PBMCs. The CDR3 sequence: CASSRTGGENTIYF. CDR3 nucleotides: TGTGCCAGCAGCCGGACAGGGGGCGAAAACACCATATATTTT.